This TCR beta chain was retrieved from a study of T cells in Graves' hyperthyroidism and ophthalmopathy. Stable Graves' hyperthyroidism meant no ophthalmopathy progression within 18 months. Uncontrolled infection, other autoimmune disease, pregnancy or lactation led to exclusion. Source material for PBMCs was 9 to 10 ml fresh peripheral blood. Trimming cost V 6 bases and J 7 bases, with 18 bases left between them. The germline V gene has CDR1 MNHNS and CDR2 SASEGT. This CDR3 has 14 residues. Comment on this clonotype: The antigen remains undetermined.

Findings and caveats of the study: Most clonotypes expanded in the thyroid (above 0.001) were also present in blood.

The investigators amplified TCR beta CDR3 regions from RNA transcripts. First-round RT-PCR targeting the TCR CDR3 was performed with the HTBI primer set. TCRdb fed the multiplex PCR reads into MiXCR, producing one record per CDR3 protein. The data show 300,000 to 450,000 distinct CDR3 sequences, with approximately 25% seen just once and about 73% held by the top ten. The specimen was blood. The clonotype comes from a man in his fifties or sixties with Graves' hyperthyroidism. This sequence joins TRBV6-1 and TRBJ1-2; D unresolved. CDR3 region: CASSLRRESGGYTF. CDR3 DNA sequence: TGTGCCAGCAGCCTTCGGCGGGAGTCGGGTGGCTACACCTTC.